The present T cell receptor (beta chain) was sequenced within a study of blood T cell repertoires in COVID-19. Turning to the study itself: Samples of COVID-19 (acute and convalescent) were obtained from the United States, Italy and Spain. PBMCs, B-cell-depleted T cells, or T cells were the source of the cDNA or gDNA that made up the material.

There are a few counts of this clone. Germline-derived CDR1 and CDR2 are MNHEY and SVGAGI. Trimming took off 2 bases at V and 4 bases at J, with 12 bases between the two ends. The CDR3 sequence is 15 residues long. Sequenced by immunoSEQ multiplex PCR; TCRdb stores in-frame clones only, minus some. The sample consists of roughly 120,000 clones, approximately 80% of them appearing once. V is TRBV6-5 and J is TRBJ1-3, with D possibly matching TRBD1 (5 bases). The source material was peripheral blood. This receptor was taken from a man between 65 and 85 years old with active or convalescent COVID-19. CDR3 coding DNA: TGTGCCAGCAGTTACCAATCAGGGTCAGGAAACACCATATATTTT. It codes for CASSYQSGSGNTIYF.